Following are 28 T cell receptor beta chains from one sample sequenced in a study of blood T cell repertoires in COVID-19. Data came from immunoSEQ multiplex PCR; TCRdb stores just in-frame clones and leaves some out. The sample has over 200,000 clones; 75% to 90% are singletons. Sequencing input: peripheral blood. These receptors were collected from a man aged 55 to 69 who had recovered from COVID-19.

The gene calls are TRBV4-3 and TRBJ2-2, with 8 bases identical to TRBD1. The CDR3 runs 20 residues. J gave up 0 bases and V 0 bases, and 12 bases lay outside the gene matches. Germline V gives CDR1 LGHNA, CDR2 YSLEER. This CDR3 reads CASSQDESQGAGTNTGELFF. As DNA, the CDR3 is TGCGCCAGCAGCCAAGATGAAAGTCAGGGGGCTGGTACGAACACCGGGGAGCTGTTTTTT.

The chain employs TRBV12-5 and TRBJ2-3; 10 bases match TRBD1. The CDR3 consists of 19 residues. Germline CDR1 and CDR2: LGHNT and FRNRAP. V was clipped by 2 bases and J by 4 bases; unmatched bases: 15. As DNA, the CDR3 is TGTGCTAGTGGTTTGTTTCCGGGACAGGGGATAGGTTGGCCAGATACGCAGTATTTT. This encodes CASGLFPGQGIGWPDTQYF.

The genes are TRBV9 and TRBJ1-2; D is uncertain. The length of the CDR3 is 14 residues. V lost 4 bases and J 4 bases, leaving 14 bases between the germline ends. Germline CDR1 is SGDLS and CDR2 is YYNGEE. The CDR3 coding sequence is TGTGCCAGCAGCAGTCCAGGCGCCCGCTATGGCTACACCTTC. This gives the protein CASSSPGARYGYTF.

This chain links TRBV9 with TRBJ2-3; the match to TRBD1 covers 9 bases. V lost 0 bases, J lost 2 bases, and 4 bases stayed unmatched. The CDR3 extends over 16 amino acids. Germline V gene lookup returns CDR1 SGDLS and CDR2 YYNGEE. CDR3 DNA: TGTGCCAGCAGCGTAGGGACAGGGGAGTTCACAGATACGCAGTATTTT. Translation: CASSVGTGEFTDTQYF.

V usage is TRBV5-1 and J usage is TRBJ2-5; TRBD1 matches at 9 bases. Germline V gene lookup returns CDR1 SGHRS and CDR2 YFSETQ. V was clipped by 0 bases and J by 4 bases; unmatched bases: 10. The CDR3 totals 17 residues. The CDR3 loop is CASSLGDYRGRRETQYF. The CDR3 nucleotides are TGCGCCAGCAGCTTGGGGGATTACAGGGGGCGGCGAGAGACCCAGTACTTC.

This chain uses TRBV28 with TRBJ1-4; D uncertain. The CDR3 covers 13 residues. Trimming cost V 3 bases and J 7 bases, with 9 bases left between them. Germline CDR1 is MDHEN and CDR2 is SYDVKM. The CDR3 loop reads CASSLGGGEKLFF. Here the CDR3 DNA reads TGTGCCAGCAGTTTGGGAGGAGGTGAAAAACTGTTTTTT.

The rearrangement uses TRBV18 and TRBJ1-4; 8 positions agree with TRBD1. The length of the CDR3 is 13 residues. CDR1 and CDR2 from the germline V gene are KGHSH and LQKENI. The V segment lost 5 bases and the J segment 8 bases; nucleotides outside the gene matches: 4. CDR3 loop: CASSRTGWEKLFF. As DNA, the CDR3 is TGTGCCAGCTCAAGGACAGGGTGGGAAAAACTGTTTTTT.

V is TRBV29-1 and J is TRBJ1-1, with no clear D. V lost 3 bases and J 4 bases, leaving 9 bases between the germline ends. The CDR3 is 12 amino acids. The germline CDR1 and CDR2 sequences are SQVTM and ANQGSEA. The CDR3 bases are TGCAGCGTTGACGAGGGAGCCACTGAAGCTTTCTTT. This encodes CSVDEGATEAFF.

The J gene is TRBJ2-1, the V gene TRBV9, with 7 nucleotides matching TRBD2. CDR1 is SGDLS and CDR2 is YYNGEE in the germline V gene. The CDR3 extends over 14 amino acids. With 10 bases clipped from V and 6 bases from J, the junction kept 13 bases outside the gene matches. In DNA, the CDR3 is TGTGCCTCTACAGCCGGAGGGAGGGGCAATGAGCAGTTCTTC. Translation gives CASTAGGRGNEQFF.

This clone was seen ten or more times. The V and J genes are TRBV7-8 and TRBJ2-7, with TRBD2 matching 7 bases. This CDR3 has 13 residues. V was pared by 8 bases and J by 2 bases, with 6 bases of the junction left unmatched. The germline V gene encodes CDR1 SGHVS and CDR2 FQNEAQ. CDR3 DNA sequence: TGTGCCAGCTCCAGCGGGGCCACCTACGAGCAGTACTTC. It codes for CASSSGATYEQYF.

The rearrangement uses TRBV4-3 and TRBJ2-3; TRBD1 might be the D (7 bases). Germline V gives CDR1 LGHNA, CDR2 YSLEER. The CDR3 length is 15 residues. The germline V and J ends were trimmed by 0 bases and 7 bases, with 14 bases remaining between them. The CDR3 sequence is CASSQDPQGGNTQYF. As DNA, the CDR3 is TGCGCCAGCAGCCAAGATCCTCAGGGGGGAAATACGCAGTATTTT.

The rearrangement joins TRBV5-8 to TRBJ2-5, with 8 bases aligning to TRBD1. V lost 0 bases, J lost 7 bases, and 8 bases stayed unmatched. This CDR3 contains 15 residues. Germline CDR1 reads SGHTS; CDR2 reads YDEGEE. The CDR3: CASSLAGQVTGTQYF. The CDR3 coding sequence is TGTGCCAGCAGCTTGGCGGGACAGGTGACAGGGACCCAGTACTTC.

The rearrangement uses TRBV19 and TRBJ2-5; 12 nucleotides line up with TRBD2. This CDR3 contains 17 residues. Germline V gene sequence: CDR1 LNHDA, CDR2 SQIVND (reference sequence). Trimming cost V 3 bases and J 1 base; bases outside gene matches: 6. This chain's CDR3 is CASSIGLAGTSQETQYF. In DNA, the CDR3 is TGTGCCAGTAGTATCGGACTAGCGGGAACATCCCAAGAGACCCAGTACTTC.

V is TRBV9 and J is TRBJ2-1, with D tentatively TRBD2 (7 bases). Looked up from germline, CDR1 is SGDLS and CDR2 is YYNGEE. V dropped 2 bases and J dropped 2 bases, with 11 bases sitting between them. This CDR3 is built from 15 residues. Written as DNA, the CDR3 is TGTGCCAGCAGCGTGGGGAGGGGGACCTACAATGAGCAGTTCTTC. Its translation is CASSVGRGTYNEQFF.

This chain joins TRBV3-1 (or the pseudogene TRBV3-2) and TRBJ2-2, with D unresolved. Trimming removed 0 bases at V and 6 bases at J, with 14 bases between. The CDR3 covers 16 residues. Germline V lookup: CDR1 LGHDT, CDR2 YNNKEL (reference sequence). The DNA of the CDR3 is TGTGCCAGCAGCCAAGATATAGACCCCGCGGCCGGGGAGCTGTTTTTT. This encodes CASSQDIDPAAGELFF.

This clone has only one observation. V usage is TRBV9 and J usage is TRBJ2-1; D is perhaps TRBD1 (6 bases). V lost 3 bases and J lost 3, with 13 bases in between. The germline V gene encodes CDR1 SGDLS and CDR2 YYNGEE. This CDR3 contains 15 residues. In nucleotides, the CDR3 is TGTGCCAGCAGCGAGACAGGAGATTACTACAATGAGCAGTTCTTC. Its protein is CASSETGDYYNEQFF.

J is TRBJ1-5 and V is TRBV19; maybe TRBD1 (5 bases). The germline V and J ends were trimmed by 5 bases and 4 bases, with 15 bases remaining between them. CDR3 size: 15 residues. In germline, CDR1 is LNHDA, CDR2 SQIVND (reference sequence). CDR3 DNA sequence: TGTGCCAGTAGTGAGCAGGGAAAGGGGAATCAGCCCCAGCATTTT. Protein sequence: CASSEQGKGNQPQHF. The full variable domain, its missing parts supplied by reference TRBV19 and TRBJ1-5, is DGGITQSPKYLFRKEGQNVTLSCEQNLNHDAMYWYRQDPGQGLRLIYYSQIVNDFQKGDIAEGYSVSREKKESFPLTVTSAQKNPTAFYLCASSEQGKGNQPQHFGDGTRLSIL.

Notes on this clone: This specimen includes other DNA sequences encoding the same CDR3. This chain links TRBV15 with TRBJ2-3, with 7 bases identical to TRBD2. Germline V gene data show CDR1 as LNHNV and CDR2 as YYDKDF (reference sequence). Trimming at V came to 0 bases and at J to 1 base, leaving 4 bases not matched to a gene. The CDR3 covers 16 residues. In nucleotides, the CDR3 is TGTGCCACCAGCAGAGATGGGGCGGGGGGCACAGATACGCAGTATTTT. It codes for CATSRDGAGGTDTQYF.

The rearrangement joins TRBV29-1 to TRBJ1-2; 12 bases map to TRBD1. The CDR3 has 12 residues. Trimming cost V 8 bases and J 4 bases; bases outside gene matches: 2. Germline-derived CDR1 and CDR2 are SQVTM and ANQGSEA. DNA for the CDR3: TGCAGCAGGGACAGGGGGCCCTATGGCTACACCTTC. As protein: CSRDRGPYGYTF.

The J gene is TRBJ1-1, the V gene TRBV5-6; possibly TRBD1 for D (5 bases). V lost 0 bases and J 5 bases, leaving 11 bases between the germline ends. The germline V gene encodes CDR1 SGHDT and CDR2 YYEEEE. The CDR3 is 14 amino acids. The CDR3 here is CASSLGNGGTEAFF. DNA of the CDR3: TGTGCCAGCAGCTTGGGCAACGGGGGAACTGAAGCTTTCTTT.

The chain couples TRBV29-1 to TRBJ2-7; TRBD1 matches at 7 bases. Trimming cost V 6 bases and J 2 bases; bases outside gene matches: 4. This CDR3 region has 12 residues. Germline assignment: CDR1 SQVTM and CDR2 ANQGSEA. The CDR3, as DNA: TGCAGCGTAGCGACAGGGACCTACGAGCAGTACTTC. This translates into CSVATGTYEQYF.

The chain combines TRBV5-1 with TRBJ2-1; D might be TRBD2 (6 bases). Germline CDR1 and CDR2: SGHRS and YFSETQ. The CDR3 is 14 amino acids. V shed 4 bases and J shed 7 bases, with 15 bases lying between them. CDR3 region: CASSPAGGRNEQFF. DNA for the CDR3: TGCGCCAGCAGCCCCGCCGGAGGGCGGAATGAGCAGTTCTTC. Filled out from reference TRBV5-1 and TRBJ2-1, the complete variable domain reads KAGVTQTPRYLIKTRGQQVTLSCSPISGHRSVSWYQQTPGQGLQFLFEYFSETQRNKGNFPGRFSGRQFSNSRSEMNVSTLELGDSALYLCASSPAGGRNEQFFGPGTRLTVL.

The chain joins TRBV14 to TRBJ2-6; TRBD1 matches 11 bases. Germline V gives CDR1 SGHDN, CDR2 FVKESK. CDR3 size: 16 residues. Trimming removed 6 bases from V and 2 bases from J; junction bases left unmatched: 3. CDR3 sequence: CASRRTGGAGANVLTF. DNA for the CDR3: TGTGCCAGCAGGCGGACAGGGGGCGCTGGGGCCAACGTCCTGACTTTC.

The CDR3 here is CASSPTRGRSYNSPLHF. The DNA for the CDR3 is TGTGCCAGCAGCCCAACCAGGGGTAGGTCCTATAATTCACCCCTCCACTTT. J is TRBJ1-6 and V is TRBV6-2 or TRBV6-3, with D possibly TRBD1 on 6 matching bases. Germline values: CDR1 MNHEY, CDR2 SVGEGT. V was cut by 6 bases and J by 1 base, with 16 bases left in between. The CDR3 is made up of 17 amino acids.

The rearrangement joins TRBV5-4 to TRBJ2-7, with D uncertain. This CDR3 comprises 15 residues. V was cut by 2 bases and J by 0 bases, with 12 bases left in between. Germline CDR1 reads SGHNT; CDR2 reads YYREEE (reference sequence). In DNA form, the CDR3 reads TGTGCCAGCAGCTTCAGACTCCAGAGCTCCTACGAGCAGTACTTC. Its protein product is CASSFRLQSSYEQYF.

The chain uses TRBV7-8 and TRBJ1-5; unclear D gene. V was pared by 1 base and J by 2 bases, with 9 bases between. The germline gives CDR1 SGHVS, CDR2 FQNEAQ. This CDR3 has 15 amino acids. In nucleotides, the CDR3 is TGTGCCAGCAGCTTAGTACGGGGAGGCAATCAGCCCCAGCATTTT. It codes for CASSLVRGGNQPQHF.

The chain carries TRBV6-2 or TRBV6-3 and TRBJ1-5; D gene uncertain. CDR1 is MNHEY and CDR2 is SVGEGT in the germline V gene. Trimming pared 4 bases from V and 7 bases from J, leaving 17 bases between. The CDR3 has 15 amino acids. The CDR3 nucleotides read TGTGCCAGCAGTTCGATATTACGAACAGCCCAGCCCCAGCATTTT. Translation: CASSSILRTAQPQHF.

The J gene is TRBJ2-1, the V gene TRBV7-2; the D is unclear. This CDR3 spans 17 amino acids. The germline V gene has CDR1 SGHTA and CDR2 FQGNSA. Trimming removed 1 base from V and 1 base from J, with 14 bases in between. CDR3 amino acids: CASSLGASSRSYNEQFF. The CDR3 coding sequence is TGTGCCAGCAGCTTAGGTGCTAGTAGTAGATCCTACAATGAGCAGTTCTTC.